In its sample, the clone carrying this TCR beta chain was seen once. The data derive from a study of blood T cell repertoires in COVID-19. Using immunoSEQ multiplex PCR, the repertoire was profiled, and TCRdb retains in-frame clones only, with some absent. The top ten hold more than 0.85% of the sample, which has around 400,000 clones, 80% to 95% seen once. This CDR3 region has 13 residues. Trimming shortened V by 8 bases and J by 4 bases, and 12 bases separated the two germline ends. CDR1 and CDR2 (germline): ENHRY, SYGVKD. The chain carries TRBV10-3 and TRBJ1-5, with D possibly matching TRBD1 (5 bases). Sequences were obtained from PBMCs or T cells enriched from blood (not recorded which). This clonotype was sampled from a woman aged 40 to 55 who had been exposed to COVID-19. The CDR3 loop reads CAIERQSNQPQHF. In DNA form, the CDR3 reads TGTGCCATCGAACGACAGAGTAATCAGCCCCAGCATTTT.